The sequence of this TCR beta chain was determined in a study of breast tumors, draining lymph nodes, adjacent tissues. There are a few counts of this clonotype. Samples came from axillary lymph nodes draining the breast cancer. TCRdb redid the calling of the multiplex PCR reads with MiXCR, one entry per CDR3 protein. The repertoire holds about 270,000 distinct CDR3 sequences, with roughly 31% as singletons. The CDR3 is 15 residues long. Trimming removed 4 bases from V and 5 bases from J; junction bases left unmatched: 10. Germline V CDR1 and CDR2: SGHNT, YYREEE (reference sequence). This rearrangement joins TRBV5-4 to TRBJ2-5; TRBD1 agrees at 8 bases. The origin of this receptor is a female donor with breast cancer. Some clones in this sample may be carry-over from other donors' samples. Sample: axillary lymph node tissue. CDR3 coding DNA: TGTGCCAGCAGCAGACAGGGGTTTTCTTTTGAGACCCAGTACTTC. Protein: CASSRQGFSFETQYF.